This T cell receptor beta chain originates from a study of T cell changes during pregnancy in multiple sclerosis. Germline V lookup: CDR1 KGHSH, CDR2 LQKENI. The CDR3 spans 14 residues. The repertoire was sequenced with immunoSEQ multiplex PCR; TCRdb's copy has only in-frame clones and lacks some. In the table there are tens of thousands of clones, about 90% of which are singletons. As for this clone: One end of the junction fails to match germline, which may point to a read error.

The TCR comes from a female donor with multiple sclerosis, enrolled in a pregnancy study. J is TRBJ2-5 and V is TRBV18; perhaps TRBD2 as D (6 bases). The sample here was CD4+ T cells from peripheral blood mononuclear cells, taken in the second trimester of pregnancy. CDR3 residues: CASSPGTPQEIQYF. The CDR3 nucleotides read TGTGCCAGCTCACCAGGGACTCCACAAGAGATCCAGTACTTC.